This T cell receptor (beta chain) was identified during a study of CD8 T cells in ankylosing spondylitis. General observations from the study: A motif in TCR beta, a set of under 10 highly homologous variants, appeared characteristic of ankylosing spondylitis blood.

Preparation of TCR beta libraries was done by quantitative 5'-RACE with molecular barcodes. One entry per CDR3 protein, called by TCRdb with MiXCR from the 5' RACE reads. The data hold around 770,000 distinct CDR3 sequences, with about 20% observed a single time. Germline CDR1 is SGHTA and CDR2 is FQGTGA. CDR3 length: 16 residues. Trimming pared 2 bases from V and 0 bases from J, leaving 12 bases between. This clonotype was counted between two and nine times. Its cognate antigen is unknown. V usage is TRBV7-3 and J usage is TRBJ2-3; D may be TRBD1 (5 bases). This clonotype originated in a male donor with ankylosing spondylitis. The sequenced material came from blood, either unsorted or a sorted T cell fraction (not recorded which). CDR3 DNA: TGTGCCAGCAGCTTATCTCAGGGTGGTAGCACAGATACGCAGTATTTT. Translating gives CASSLSQGGSTDTQYF.